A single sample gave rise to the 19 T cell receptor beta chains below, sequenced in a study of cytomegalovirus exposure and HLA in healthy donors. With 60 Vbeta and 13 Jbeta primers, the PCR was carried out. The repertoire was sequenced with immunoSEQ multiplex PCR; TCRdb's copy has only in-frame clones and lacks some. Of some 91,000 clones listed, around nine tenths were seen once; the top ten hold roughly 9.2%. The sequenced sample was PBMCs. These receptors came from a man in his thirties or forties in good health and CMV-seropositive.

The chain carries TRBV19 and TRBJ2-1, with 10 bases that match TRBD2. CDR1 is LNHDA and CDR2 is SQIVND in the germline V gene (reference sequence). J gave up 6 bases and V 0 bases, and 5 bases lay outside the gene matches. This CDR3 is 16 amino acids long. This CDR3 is CASSIDRAGGSNEQFF. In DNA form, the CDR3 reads TGTGCCAGTAGTATAGATCGAGCGGGGGGGTCCAATGAGCAGTTCTTC.

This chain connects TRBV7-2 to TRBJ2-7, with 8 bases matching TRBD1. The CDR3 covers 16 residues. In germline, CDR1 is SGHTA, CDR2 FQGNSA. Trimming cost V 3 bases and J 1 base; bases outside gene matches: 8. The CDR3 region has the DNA TGTGCCAGCAGCTTGGCGGGACAGGTCCATTCCTACGAGCAGTACTTC. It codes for CASSLAGQVHSYEQYF.

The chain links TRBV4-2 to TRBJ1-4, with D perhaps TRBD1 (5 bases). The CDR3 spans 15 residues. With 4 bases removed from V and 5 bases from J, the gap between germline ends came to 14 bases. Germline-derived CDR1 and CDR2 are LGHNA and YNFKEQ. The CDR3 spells CASSLGIGENEKLFF. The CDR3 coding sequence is TGTGCCAGCAGCCTAGGAATAGGGGAAAATGAAAAACTGTTTTTT.

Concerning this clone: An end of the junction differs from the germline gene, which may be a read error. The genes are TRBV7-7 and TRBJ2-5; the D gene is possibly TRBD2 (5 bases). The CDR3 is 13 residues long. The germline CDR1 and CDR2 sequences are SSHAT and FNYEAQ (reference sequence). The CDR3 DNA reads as TGTGCTAGCAGCCGGACTGCCTTAGAGACCCAGTACTTC. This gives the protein CASSRTALETQYF.

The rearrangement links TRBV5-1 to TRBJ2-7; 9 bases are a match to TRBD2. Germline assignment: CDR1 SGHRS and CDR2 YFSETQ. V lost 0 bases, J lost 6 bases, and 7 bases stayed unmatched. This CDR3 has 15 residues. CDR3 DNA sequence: TGCGCCAGCAGCTTGGGTCCGGGACTAGCTTCCGAGCAGTACTTC. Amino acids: CASSLGPGLASEQYF. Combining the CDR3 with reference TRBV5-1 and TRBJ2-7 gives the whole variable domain KAGVTQTPRYLIKTRGQQVTLSCSPISGHRSVSWYQQTPGQGLQFLFEYFSETQRNKGNFPGRFSGRQFSNSRSEMNVSTLELGDSALYLCASSLGPGLASEQYFGPGTRLTVT.

CDR3 region: CASSLKDRGAYGYTF. The CDR3 DNA reads TGTGCCAGCAGTTTAAAGGACAGGGGAGCCTATGGCTACACCTTC. The chain uses TRBV27 and TRBJ1-2; 9 bases map to TRBD1. The germline gives CDR1 MNHEY, CDR2 SMNVEV (reference sequence). This CDR3 is built from 15 residues. The junction had 5 bases not matched to a gene; V was cut back by 2 bases and J by 4 bases.

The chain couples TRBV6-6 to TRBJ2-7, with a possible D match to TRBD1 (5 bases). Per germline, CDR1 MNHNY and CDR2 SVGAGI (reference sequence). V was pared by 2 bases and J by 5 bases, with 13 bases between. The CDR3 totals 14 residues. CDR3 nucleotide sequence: TGTGCCAGCAGTTACGTCCAGGGTGGCAACGAGCAGTACTTC. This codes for CASSYVQGGNEQYF.

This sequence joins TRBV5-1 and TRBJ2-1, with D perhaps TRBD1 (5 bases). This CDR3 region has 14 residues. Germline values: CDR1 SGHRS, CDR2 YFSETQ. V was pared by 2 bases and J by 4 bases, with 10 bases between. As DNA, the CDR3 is TGCGCCAGCAGCTTTACGGCAGGGTACAATGAGCAGTTCTTC. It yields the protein CASSFTAGYNEQFF.

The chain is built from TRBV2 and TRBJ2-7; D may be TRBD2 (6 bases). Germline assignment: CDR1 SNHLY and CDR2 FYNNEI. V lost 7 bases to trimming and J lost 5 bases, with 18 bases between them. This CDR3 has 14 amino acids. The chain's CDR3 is CASTLGRIGDEQYF. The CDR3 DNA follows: TGTGCCAGCACCTTGGGGAGGATTGGGGACGAGCAGTACTTC.

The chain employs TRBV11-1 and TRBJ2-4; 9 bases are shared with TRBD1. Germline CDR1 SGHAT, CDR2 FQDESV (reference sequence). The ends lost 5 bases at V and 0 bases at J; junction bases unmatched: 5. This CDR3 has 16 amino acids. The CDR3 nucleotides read TGTGCCAGCAGCCCAGGACAGGGGATAGCCAAAAACATTCAGTACTTC. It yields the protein CASSPGQGIAKNIQYF.

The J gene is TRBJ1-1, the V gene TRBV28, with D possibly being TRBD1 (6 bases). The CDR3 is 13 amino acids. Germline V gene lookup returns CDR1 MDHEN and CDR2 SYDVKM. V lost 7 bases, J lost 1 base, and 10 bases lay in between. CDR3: CASIRGRNTEAFF. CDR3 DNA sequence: TGTGCCAGCATCAGGGGACGGAACACTGAAGCTTTCTTT. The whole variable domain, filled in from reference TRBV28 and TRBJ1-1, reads DVKVTQSSRYLVKRTGEKVFLECVQDMDHENMFWYRQDPGLGLRLIYFSYDVKMKEKGDIPEGYSVSREKKERFSLILESASTNQTSMYLCASIRGRNTEAFFGQGTRLTVV.

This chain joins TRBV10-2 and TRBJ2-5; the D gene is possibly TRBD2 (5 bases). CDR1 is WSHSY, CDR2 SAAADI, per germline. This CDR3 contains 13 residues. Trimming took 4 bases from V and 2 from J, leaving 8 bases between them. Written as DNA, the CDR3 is TGCGCCAGCAGTGTGGGAGCACAAGAGACCCAGTACTTC. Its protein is CASSVGAQETQYF.

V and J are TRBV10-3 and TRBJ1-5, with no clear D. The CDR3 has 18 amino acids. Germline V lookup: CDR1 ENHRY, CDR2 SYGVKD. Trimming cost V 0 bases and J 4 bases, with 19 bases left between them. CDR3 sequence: CAISESLTEGGVNQPQHF. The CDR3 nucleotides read TGTGCCATCAGTGAGTCCCTAACGGAGGGCGGGGTAAATCAGCCCCAGCATTTT.

The CDR3 DNA sequence: TGTGCCAGCAGCTTAGCCAGTTTGAACACTGAAGCTTTCTTT. It encodes CASSLASLNTEAFF. The V and J genes are TRBV7-2 and TRBJ1-1, with D unresolved. The CDR3 covers 14 residues. Trimming removed 0 bases from V and 0 bases from J, with 5 bases in between. CDR1 and CDR2 from the germline V gene are SGHTA and FQGNSA.

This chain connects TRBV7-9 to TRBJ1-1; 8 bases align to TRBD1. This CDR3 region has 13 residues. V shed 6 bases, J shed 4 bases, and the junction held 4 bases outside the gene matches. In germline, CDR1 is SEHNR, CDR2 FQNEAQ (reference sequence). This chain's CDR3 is CASRGQGATEAFF. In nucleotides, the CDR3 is TGTGCCAGCAGAGGACAGGGAGCCACTGAAGCTTTCTTT.

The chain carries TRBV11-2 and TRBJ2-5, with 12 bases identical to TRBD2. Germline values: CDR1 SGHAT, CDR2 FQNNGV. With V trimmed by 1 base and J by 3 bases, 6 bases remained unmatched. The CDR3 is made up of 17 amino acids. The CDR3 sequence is CASSLGLAGGREETQYF. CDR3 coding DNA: TGTGCCAGCAGCTTAGGCCTAGCGGGAGGGCGGGAAGAGACCCAGTACTTC.

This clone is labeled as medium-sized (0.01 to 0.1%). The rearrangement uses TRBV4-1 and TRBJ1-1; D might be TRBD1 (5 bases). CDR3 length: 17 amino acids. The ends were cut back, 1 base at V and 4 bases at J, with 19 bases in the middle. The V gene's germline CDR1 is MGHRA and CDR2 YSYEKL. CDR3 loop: CASSQVDMGFSTTEAFF. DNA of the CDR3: TGCGCCAGCAGCCAAGTGGACATGGGATTTTCCACCACTGAAGCTTTCTTT.

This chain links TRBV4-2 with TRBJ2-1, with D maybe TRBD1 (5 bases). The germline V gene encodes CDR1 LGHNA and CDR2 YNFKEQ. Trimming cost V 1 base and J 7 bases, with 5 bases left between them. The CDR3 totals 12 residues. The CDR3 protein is CASSQGQNEQFF. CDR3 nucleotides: TGTGCCAGCAGCCAAGGACAGAATGAGCAGTTCTTC.

CDR3 sequence (DNA): TGTGCCAGTAGTCTGGGACAGAGCCGCTACAATGAGCAGTTCTTC. This encodes CASSLGQSRYNEQFF. The chain employs TRBV19 and TRBJ2-1, with 7 bases identical to TRBD1. CDR3 size: 15 residues. Germline CDR1 LNHDA, CDR2 SQIVND (reference sequence). V lost 5 bases to trimming and J lost 3 bases; unmatched junction nucleotides: 7. Variable domain in full (rest from reference TRBV19 and TRBJ2-1): DGGITQSPKYLFRKEGQNVTLSCEQNLNHDAMYWYRQDPGQGLRLIYYSQIVNDFQKGDIAEGYSVSREKKESFPLTVTSAQKNPTAFYLCASSLGQSRYNEQFFGPGTRLTVL.